This TCR beta chain was recovered during a study of blood T cell repertoires in COVID-19. Study background: Material from acute and convalescent COVID-19 was sourced from the United States, Italy and Spain. PBMCs, B-cell-depleted T cells, or T cells were the source of the cDNA or gDNA that made up the material.

Sequencing used immunoSEQ multiplex PCR; TCRdb keeps in-frame clones, though not all of them. Here the sample spans about 340,000 clones, about nine tenths being singletons. The specimen sequenced was peripheral blood. The sequence was obtained from a woman in her 70s with COVID-19, enrolled during active disease.

The CDR3, as DNA: TGTGCCAGCAGGGAGGACGTGAACACTGAAGCTTTCTTT. It yields the protein CASREDVNTEAFF. The chain carries TRBV2 and TRBJ1-1; D gene unclear. Germline CDR1 reads SNHLY; CDR2 reads FYNNEI. Trimming took 6 bases from V and 0 from J, leaving 8 bases between them. CDR3 length: 13 amino acids.